Here is one TCR beta chain with its context. This sample is drawn from a study of CD8+ T cells in alopecia areata. Germline-derived CDR1 and CDR2 are SNHLY and FYNNEI. The CDR3 has 12 amino acids. V was shortened by 7 bases and J by 3 bases, with 9 bases between the two germline ends. Sample treatment: oral pan-JAK inhibitor, 5-10 mg twice daily. RNA extraction and reverse transcription yielded cDNA as sequencing template. TCRdb keeps only in-frame clones here, not all; method: immunoSEQ multiplex PCR. Among 150,000 to 200,000 clones listed, 55% to 70% were seen once. This TCR derives from a human donor with alopecia areata. This chain connects TRBV2 to TRBJ2-5; unclear D gene. The material was CD4+ T cells sorted from blood, obtained at week 24, from a patient treated with tofacitinib. The CDR3 region has the DNA TGTGCCAGCAAGGGCGACGAAGAGACCCAGTACTTC. Protein: CASKGDEETQYF.